Sequencing of this T cell receptor (beta chain) was carried out in a study of identifying expanded T cells in peripheral blood. Collection occurred without any documented infections or immune events in donors. Some clones are missing from TCRdb's copy, which holds only in-frame ones; the method was immunoSEQ multiplex PCR. The profile shows approximately 100,000 clones, around nine tenths of them singletons. Findings and caveats of the study: Across healthy donors, higher total template counts meant significantly greater roughly two-week count variance. About 1.2 clones differed between technical replicates, versus 16.4 and 19 over time.

With respect to this clone: Its antigen is unidentified.

This receptor was taken from a person between 18 and 69 years old in good health. Sequenced sample: blood.

The CDR3 here is CASSAAEVEAFF. The CDR3 DNA reads TGTGCCAGCAGCGCAGCCGAGGTCGAAGCTTTCTTT. The rearrangement joins TRBV21-1 to TRBJ1-1. TRBV21-1 is listed as a pseudogene. This CDR3 has 12 amino acids.